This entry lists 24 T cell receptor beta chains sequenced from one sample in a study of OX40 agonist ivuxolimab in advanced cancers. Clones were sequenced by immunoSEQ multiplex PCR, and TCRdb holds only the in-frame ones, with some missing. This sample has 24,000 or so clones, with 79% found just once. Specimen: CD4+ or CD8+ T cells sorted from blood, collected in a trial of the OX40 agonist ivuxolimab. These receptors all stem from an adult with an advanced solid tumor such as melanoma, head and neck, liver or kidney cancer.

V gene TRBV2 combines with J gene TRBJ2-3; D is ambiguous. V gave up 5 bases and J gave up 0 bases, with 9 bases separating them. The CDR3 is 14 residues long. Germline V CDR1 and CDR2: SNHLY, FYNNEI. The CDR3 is CASSFHVSTDTQYF. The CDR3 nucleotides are TGTGCCAGCAGTTTTCACGTTAGCACAGATACGCAGTATTTT.

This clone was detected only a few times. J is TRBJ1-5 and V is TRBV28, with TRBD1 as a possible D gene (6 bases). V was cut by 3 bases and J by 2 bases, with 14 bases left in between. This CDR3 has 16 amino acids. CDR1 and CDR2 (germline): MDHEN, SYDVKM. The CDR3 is CASSFLQGGGNQPQHF. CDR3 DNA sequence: TGTGCCAGCAGTTTCTTACAGGGAGGGGGCAATCAGCCCCAGCATTTT.

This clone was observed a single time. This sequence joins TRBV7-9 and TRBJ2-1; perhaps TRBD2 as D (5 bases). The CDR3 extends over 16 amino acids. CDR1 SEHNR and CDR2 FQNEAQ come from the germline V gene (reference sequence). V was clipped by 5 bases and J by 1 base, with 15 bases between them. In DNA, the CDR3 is TGTGCCAGCAGCCCACGGACGGGATGGTCCTACAATGAGCAGTTCTTC. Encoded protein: CASSPRTGWSYNEQFF.

The chain's CDR3 is CASSENDEQFF. The CDR3 region has the DNA TGTGCCAGCAGTGAGAACGATGAGCAGTTCTTC. The rearrangement uses TRBV27 and TRBJ2-1; the D is unclear. CDR1 is MNHEY and CDR2 is SMNVEV in the germline V gene (reference sequence). V dropped 5 bases and J dropped 8 bases, with 7 bases sitting between them. This CDR3 has 11 residues.

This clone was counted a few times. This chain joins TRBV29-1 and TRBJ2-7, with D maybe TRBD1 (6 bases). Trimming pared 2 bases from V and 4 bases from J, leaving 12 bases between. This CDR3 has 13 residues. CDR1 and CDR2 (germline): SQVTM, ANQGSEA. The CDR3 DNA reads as TGCAGCGTTGAACAGGGGTGGAATTACGAGCAGTACTTC. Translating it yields CSVEQGWNYEQYF.

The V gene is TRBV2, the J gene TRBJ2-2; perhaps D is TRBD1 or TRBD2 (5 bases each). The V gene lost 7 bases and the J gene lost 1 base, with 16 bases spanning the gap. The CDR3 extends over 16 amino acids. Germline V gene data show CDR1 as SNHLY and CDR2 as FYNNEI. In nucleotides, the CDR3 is TGTGCCAGCACCAACCCCGGGACGGAGAACACCGGGGAGCTGTTTTTT. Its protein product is CASTNPGTENTGELFF.

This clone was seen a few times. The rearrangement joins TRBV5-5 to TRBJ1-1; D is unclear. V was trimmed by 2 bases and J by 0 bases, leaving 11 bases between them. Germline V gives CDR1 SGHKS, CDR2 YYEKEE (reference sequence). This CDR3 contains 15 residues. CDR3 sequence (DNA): TGTGCCAGCAGCTTCCGCCGGCTCATGAACACTGAAGCTTTCTTT. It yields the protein CASSFRRLMNTEAFF.

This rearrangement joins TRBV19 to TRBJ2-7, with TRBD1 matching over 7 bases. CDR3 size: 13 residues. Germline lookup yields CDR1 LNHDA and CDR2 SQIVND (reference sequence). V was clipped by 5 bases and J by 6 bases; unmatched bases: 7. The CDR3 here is CASSSSTGREQYF. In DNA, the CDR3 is TGTGCCAGTAGTTCCTCGACAGGGCGCGAGCAGTACTTC.

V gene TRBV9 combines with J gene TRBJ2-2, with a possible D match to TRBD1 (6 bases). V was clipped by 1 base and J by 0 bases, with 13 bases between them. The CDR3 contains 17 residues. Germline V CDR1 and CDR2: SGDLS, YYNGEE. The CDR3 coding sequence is TGTGCCAGCAGCGTACAAACGGACAGATCGAACACCGGGGAGCTGTTTTTT. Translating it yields CASSVQTDRSNTGELFF.

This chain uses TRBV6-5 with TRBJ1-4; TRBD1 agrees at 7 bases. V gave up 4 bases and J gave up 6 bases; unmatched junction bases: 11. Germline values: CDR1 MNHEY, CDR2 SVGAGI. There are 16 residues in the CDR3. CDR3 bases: TGTGCCAGCAGTTTACTACAGGGGATGGAGGATGAAAAACTGTTTTTT. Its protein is CASSLLQGMEDEKLFF.

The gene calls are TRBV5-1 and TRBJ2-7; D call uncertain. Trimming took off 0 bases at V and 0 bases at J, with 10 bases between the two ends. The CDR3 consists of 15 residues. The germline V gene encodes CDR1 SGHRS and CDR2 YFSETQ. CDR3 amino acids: CASSLDSISSYEQYF. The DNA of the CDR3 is TGCGCCAGCAGCTTGGACAGTATCAGCTCCTACGAGCAGTACTTC.

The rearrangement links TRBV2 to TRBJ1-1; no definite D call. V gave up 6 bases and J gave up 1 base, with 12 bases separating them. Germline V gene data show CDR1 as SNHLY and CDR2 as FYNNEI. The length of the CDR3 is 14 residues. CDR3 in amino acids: CASRLALGNTEAFF. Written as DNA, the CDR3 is TGTGCCAGCAGATTAGCCCTAGGGAACACTGAAGCTTTCTTT.

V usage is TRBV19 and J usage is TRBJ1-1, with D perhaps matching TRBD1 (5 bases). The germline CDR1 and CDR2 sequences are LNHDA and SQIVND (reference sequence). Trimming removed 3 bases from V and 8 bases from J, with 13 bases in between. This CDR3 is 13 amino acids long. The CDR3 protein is CASSIGGRGEAFF. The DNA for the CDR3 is TGTGCCAGTAGTATCGGTGGTCGGGGCGAAGCTTTCTTT. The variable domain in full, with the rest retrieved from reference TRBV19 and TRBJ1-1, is DGGITQSPKYLFRKEGQNVTLSCEQNLNHDAMYWYRQDPGQGLRLIYYSQIVNDFQKGDIAEGYSVSREKKESFPLTVTSAQKNPTAFYLCASSIGGRGEAFFGQGTRLTVV.

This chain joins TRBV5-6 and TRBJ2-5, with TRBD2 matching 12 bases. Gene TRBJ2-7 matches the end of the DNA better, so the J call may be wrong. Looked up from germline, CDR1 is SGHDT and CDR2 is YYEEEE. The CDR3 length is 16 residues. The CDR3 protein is CASSWGTSGFTYEQYF. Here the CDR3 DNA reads TGTGCCAGCAGCTGGGGGACTAGCGGGTTCACCTACGAGCAGTACTTC.

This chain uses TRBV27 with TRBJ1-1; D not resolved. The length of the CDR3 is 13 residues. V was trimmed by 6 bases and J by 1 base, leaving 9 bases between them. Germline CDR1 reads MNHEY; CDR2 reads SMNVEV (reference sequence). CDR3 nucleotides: TGTGCCAGCAGACTTGCAGGGAACACTGAAGCTTTCTTT. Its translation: CASRLAGNTEAFF.

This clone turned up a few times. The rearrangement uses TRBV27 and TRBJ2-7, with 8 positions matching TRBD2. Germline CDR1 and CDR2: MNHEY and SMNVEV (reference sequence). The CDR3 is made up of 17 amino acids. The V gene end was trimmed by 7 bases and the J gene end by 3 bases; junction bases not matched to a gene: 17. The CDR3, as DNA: TGTGCCAGCACCCAAAAACGGGGGGGCGAATTGGACTACGAGCAGTACTTC. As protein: CASTQKRGGELDYEQYF.

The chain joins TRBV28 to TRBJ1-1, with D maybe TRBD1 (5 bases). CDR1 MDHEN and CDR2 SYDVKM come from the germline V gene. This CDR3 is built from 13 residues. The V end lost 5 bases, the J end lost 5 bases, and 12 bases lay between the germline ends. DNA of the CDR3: TGTGCCAGCAGTATCGGGACGGTTACTGAAGCTTTCTTT. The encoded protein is CASSIGTVTEAFF.

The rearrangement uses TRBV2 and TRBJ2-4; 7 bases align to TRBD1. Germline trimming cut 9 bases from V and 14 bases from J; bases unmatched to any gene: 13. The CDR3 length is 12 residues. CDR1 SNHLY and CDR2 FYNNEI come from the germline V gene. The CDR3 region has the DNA TGTGCCAGTTCCCCGGGACAGCGACTGGAGTACTTC. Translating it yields CASSPGQRLEYF.

This CDR3 reads CASSLTQVNYEQYF. The CDR3 coding sequence is TGTGCCAGCAGCTTAACCCAGGTAAACTACGAGCAGTACTTC. The J gene is TRBJ2-7, the V gene TRBV11-2, with D hard to call. The CDR3 runs to 14 residues. Germline CDR1 reads SGHAT; CDR2 reads FQNNGV. V shed 2 bases and J shed 3 bases, with 11 bases lying between them.

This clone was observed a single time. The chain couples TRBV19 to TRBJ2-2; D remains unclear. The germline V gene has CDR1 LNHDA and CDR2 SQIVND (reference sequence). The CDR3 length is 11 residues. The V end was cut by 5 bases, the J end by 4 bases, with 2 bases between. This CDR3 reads CASSPTGELFF. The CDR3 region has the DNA TGTGCCAGTAGTCCCACCGGGGAGCTGTTTTTT.

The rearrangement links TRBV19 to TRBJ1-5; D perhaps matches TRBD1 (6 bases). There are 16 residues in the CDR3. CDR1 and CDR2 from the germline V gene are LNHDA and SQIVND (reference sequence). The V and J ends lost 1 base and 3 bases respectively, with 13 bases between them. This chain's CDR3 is CASSIAPDRYNQPQHF. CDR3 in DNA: TGTGCCAGTAGTATAGCCCCGGACAGATACAATCAGCCCCAGCATTTT.

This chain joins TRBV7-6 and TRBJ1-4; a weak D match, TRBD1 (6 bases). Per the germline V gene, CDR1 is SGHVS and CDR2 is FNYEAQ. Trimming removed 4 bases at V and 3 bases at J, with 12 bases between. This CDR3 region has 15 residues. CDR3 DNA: TGTGCCAGCAGCTCTTTTGGGGGCGCTAATGAAAAACTGTTTTTT. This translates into CASSSFGGANEKLFF.

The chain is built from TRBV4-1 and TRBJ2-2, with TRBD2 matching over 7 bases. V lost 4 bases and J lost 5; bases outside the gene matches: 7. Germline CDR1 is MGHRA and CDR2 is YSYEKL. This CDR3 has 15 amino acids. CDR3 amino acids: CASSRGLGLTGELFF. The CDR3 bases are TGCGCCAGCAGCCGAGGACTAGGACTAACCGGGGAGCTGTTTTTT.

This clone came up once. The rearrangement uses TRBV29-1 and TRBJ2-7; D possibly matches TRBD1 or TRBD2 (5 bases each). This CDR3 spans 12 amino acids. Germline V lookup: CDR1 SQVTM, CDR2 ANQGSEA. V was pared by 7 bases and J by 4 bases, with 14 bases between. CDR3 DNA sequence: TGCAGCGGAACCGGGACGTCATACGAGCAGTACTTC. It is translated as CSGTGTSYEQYF.